This TCR beta chain was found in a study of chemoradiotherapy in HPV16-positive cancers. The V gene lost 4 bases and the J gene lost 5 bases, with 5 bases spanning the gap. The CDR3 covers 11 residues. In germline, CDR1 is GTSNPN, CDR2 SVGIG (reference sequence). Measured with immunoSEQ multiplex PCR; TCRdb has only the in-frame clones, and not every one. Here the sample spans approximately 5,700 clones, 84% being singletons. Source: tumor tissue, taken from a patient who underwent chemoradiotherapy. This receptor was identified in a human donor with HPV-associated anogenital cancer. The chain carries TRBV30 and TRBJ2-2; D uncertain. CDR3 DNA: TGTGCCTGGAAGGAGACCGGGGAGCTGTTTTTT. This sequence encodes CAWKETGELFF. The whole variable domain, remainder taken from reference TRBV30 and TRBJ2-2, is SQTIHQWPATLVQPVGSPLSLECTVEGTSNPNLYWYRQAAGRGLQLLFYSVGIGQISSEVPQNLSASRPQDRQFILSSKKLLLSDSGFYLCAWKETGELFFGEGSRLTVL.